This is a list of T cell receptor beta chains from one sample in a study of a mutant IDH1 vaccine in newly diagnosed glioma. Using immunoSEQ multiplex PCR, the repertoire was profiled, and TCRdb retains in-frame clones only, with some absent. The sample includes about 94,000 clones, nearly 90% of them seen just once. Their antigens are not known. The sample was PBMCs, taken from a glioma patient whose treatment included an IDH1 peptide vaccine. These receptors all come from a woman in her forties or fifties with glioma. Each CDR3 is given with its conserved first and last residue. The D gene is left open where the match is weak. The size field is filled for only some rows; it gives once, few, many or a size class.

clone_size j_call d_call v_call cdr3_nt cdr3_aa
- TRBJ2-1 - TRBV10-3 TGTGCCATCAGTGAGTCGGGAGCGGGCGAGAGCTCCTACAATGAGCAGTTCTTC CAISESGAGESSYNEQFF
- TRBJ2-3 - TRBV10-3 TGTGCCATCAGTGAAACTGCTCGGGCAGATACGCAGTATTTT CAISETARADTQYF
- TRBJ1-4 - TRBV28 TGTGCCAGCAGACCCGGGCCTACGGAAAAACTGTTTTTT CASRPGPTEKLFF
few TRBJ2-1 - TRBV28 TGTGCCAGCAGTACGGGGTTTTACAATGAGCAGTTCTTC CASSTGFYNEQFF
- TRBJ2-7 - TRBV6-1 TGTGCCAGCAGTGAGCCCAGGTTGGGGCACTACGAGCAGTACTTC CASSEPRLGHYEQYF
- TRBJ2-3 - TRBV15 TGTGCCACCAGCAGGGGACTGCCCACAGATACGCAGTATTTT CATSRGLPTDTQYF
- TRBJ1-2 TRBD1 TRBV5-4 TGTGCCAGCAGCTTGGTGGGACAGGACTATGGCTACACCTTC CASSLVGQDYGYTF
- TRBJ2-5 - TRBV18 TGTGCCAGCTCCCAATGGGGCCCGGAGACCCAGTACTTC CASSQWGPETQYF
few TRBJ2-7 - TRBV20-1 TGCAGTGCTAGGACCCACTACGAGCAGTACTTC CSARTHYEQYF
once TRBJ2-7 - TRBV28 TGTGCCAGCAGTGCTTCCTACGGGCAGTACTTC CASSASYGQYF
- TRBJ2-7 TRBD1 TRBV10-2 TGCGCCAGCAGTGAGTCGACAGGGAATCCCGAGCAGTACTTC CASSESTGNPEQYF
- TRBJ2-1 TRBD1 TRBV5-1 TGCGCCAGCAGCTTCTACAGGGGCAATGAGCAGTTCTTC CASSFYRGNEQFF
- TRBJ1-1 - TRBV19 TGTGCCAGTAGTGCAGGACAGTACACTGAAGCTTTCTTT CASSAGQYTEAFF
- TRBJ1-4 - TRBV28 TGTGCCAGCAGTTTAGGCAGGGAGATGGCTAATGAAAAACTGTTTTTT CASSLGREMANEKLFF
- TRBJ1-5 TRBD1 TRBV2 TGTGCCAGCAACCCTGACAGGGCTCTCAATCAGCCCCAGCATTTT CASNPDRALNQPQHF
- TRBJ2-7 TRBD1 TRBV28 TGTGCCAGCAGTTCCCGGACAGGGGGCCCCTACGAGCAGTACTTC CASSSRTGGPYEQYF
- TRBJ1-2 - TRBV19 TGTGCCAGTAGTATTTCGGAGGCAGGAACCTACTATGGCTACACCTTC CASSISEAGTYYGYTF
- TRBJ1-4 - TRBV18 TGTGCCAGCTCACAGGACAGTCACTCTAATGAAAAACTGTTTTTT CASSQDSHSNEKLFF
- TRBJ2-7 TRBD1 TRBV7-9 TGTGCCAGCAGCTTACCTGTGACAGGGGGATTAGGCTACGAGCAGTACTTC CASSLPVTGGLGYEQYF
- TRBJ1-5 - TRBV28 TGTGCCAGCAGTTTAAGGCATCGCAATCAGCCCCAGCATTTT CASSLRHRNQPQHF
- TRBJ2-7 TRBD2 TRBV25-1 TGTGCCAGCGGGGGGGACTCAACCTACGAGCAGTACTTC CASGGDSTYEQYF
- TRBJ2-1 TRBD2 TRBV30 TGTGCCTGGAGTATAGGGCTAGCGGGGAACAATGAGCAGTTCTTC CAWSIGLAGNNEQFF
- TRBJ1-1 TRBD1 TRBV11-2 TGTGCCAGCAGCCTGAATGACAGGGTCCCCATGAACACTGAAGCTTTCTTT CASSLNDRVPMNTEAFF
few TRBJ2-5 - TRBV9 TGTGCCAGCAGCCCGGGGTGGGAGACCCAGTACTTC CASSPGWETQYF
- TRBJ2-1 TRBD2 TRBV4-2 TGTGCCAGCAGCCATCCCGCCCTAGCGGGCAACTACAATGAGCAGTTCTTC CASSHPALAGNYNEQFF
once TRBJ1-1 TRBD1 TRBV2 TGTGCCAGCAGTGAAGCCACAGGGGGCCTACTGAACACTGAAGCTTTCTTT CASSEATGGLLNTEAFF
- TRBJ2-1 - TRBV5-4 TGTGCCAGCAGCACCGGGGGAAAGTTCGACAATGAGCAGTTCTTC CASSTGGKFDNEQFF